This T cell receptor beta chain appears in the sequencing data of a study of cytotoxic CD8 clonotypes in ibrutinib-treated CLL (dated by TCRdb to the early 2020s). Some background on the complete study: The cohort had about ten relapsed/refractory and some 15 treatment-naive patients; approximately 18 were IGHV unmutated. Partial responses were observed in 24 patients and complete responses in 2; after a median follow-up of around 68 months, remission was maintained in 15 or so patients and progression was observed in approximately twelve. The response samples were drawn at a median of approximately 12 months into treatment, with a range of roughly 6 to 36 months. On average, each sample yielded 255,043 productive templates and tens of thousands of productive rearrangements. Of the 85 to 90 participants in the trial, roughly 25 had longitudinal samples available. Cryopreserved peripheral blood mononuclear cells were collected before treatment, at response, and at either disease progression or sustained remission. Every remission and progressive disease sample was obtained while ibrutinib was still being received by the patients.

Beyond this particular receptor, the publication reports: Clonality increased at ibrutinib response, stayed stable in sustained remission, and fell back toward baseline at progression. Sampling times were not matched between patients in sustained remission and patients whose disease was progressing, and lymph node repertoires were not examined. Baseline clonality exceeded that of age-matched healthy donors and correlated strongly with circulating CD8+ T-cell counts. Public clonotypes were rare and either shrank or stayed stable during treatment, and the rise in clonality at ibrutinib response reflected expansion of private clonotypes.

The germline V gene sets CDR1 to SGHRS and CDR2 to YFSETQ. Trimming takes 4 bases from V and 5 bases from J, and the germline ends sit 12 bases apart. From the cysteine through the phenylalanine, the CDR3 covers 13 amino acids. Only the CDR3 region is kept as DNA, spanning 39 bases read in frame from base 1. This specimen's time point label, interpreted: approximately 11 months on ibrutinib. For TCR beta library preparation, 1.5 to 2 micrograms of genomic DNA were isolated from cryopreserved PBMCs. Longitudinal blood samples from CLL patients on ibrutinib monotherapy were analyzed using high-throughput TCR beta sequencing. The patients took part in an open-label, single-center phase 2 trial of ibrutinib monotherapy. Each clonotype received, on average, 10x coverage in deep resolution sequencing performed on a MiSeq, where the target depth lay between 1 in 1 million and 1 in 200,000 T cells. The immunoSEQ hsTCRB Kit was used to generate the TCR beta libraries. The source study handled its data this way. The data were analyzed with ImmunoSEQ Analyzer and ImmunoSEQ Data Assistant, and V, D and J gene assignments followed IMGT definitions. Clonality, which ranges from 0 to 1, was calculated by subtracting the normalized Shannon entropy of productive rearrangement frequencies from one. Public clonotype analysis was restricted to overrepresented clonotypes comprising at least 0.05% of each patient's repertoire. Some 13 age-matched healthy donor repertoires from immuneACCESS served as clonality controls. This immuneACCESS table, as held by TCRdb, lists in-frame sequences with V and J called but not all clones. Of the missing ones, under half trace to an unresolved V gene in checked studies; the others have no known cause. Clone size and V and J calls were adopted from that table, with D and trimming inferred from the DNA. In all, the sample holds approximately 190,000 clones, and just under 80% of those were seen once. The biggest ten clones account for roughly an eighth of the sample.

This clone occurred a few times. Its antigen remains unidentified. Nothing much larger sits one base from this clone, and base qualities are not available. The sample in question was PBMCs, obtained after 12 months of ibrutinib treatment. The sequence was collected from a human donor with chronic lymphocytic leukemia. The chain links TRBV5-1 with TRBJ2-5, with the D gene uncertain. The nucleotide sequence is TGCGCCAGCAGCCGCCTGGAGATGGAGACCCAGTACTTC. It encodes CASSRLEMETQYF. The CDR3 plus the reference TRBV5-1 and TRBJ2-5 genes for the other parts give the full variable domain: KAGVTQTPRYLIKTRGQQVTLSCSPISGHRSVSWYQQTPGQGLQFLFEYFSETQRNKGNFPGRFSGRQFSNSRSEMNVSTLELGDSALYLCASSRLEMETQYFGPGTRLLVL.